This TCR beta chain appears in the sequencing data of a study of blood T cell repertoires in COVID-19. Overall study context: Samples taken during acute and convalescent COVID-19 were collected in the United States, Italy and Spain.

Assay used: immunoSEQ multiplex PCR; TCRdb lists only in-frame clones, some missing. The sample gives approximately 210,000 clones, about four fifths of which show up once; about an eighth is in the top ten. This clone appeared a single time. Trimming left V 4 bases short and J 7 bases short, with 17 bases between. Germline CDR1 and CDR2: SEHNR and FQNEAQ (reference sequence). The CDR3 is 14 residues long. The genes are TRBV7-9 and TRBJ2-7; D perhaps matches TRBD1 (6 bases). This TCR derives from a woman aged 40 to 50 with acute or convalescent COVID-19. The sample comprised peripheral blood. The CDR3 sequence is CASSSDSRWGEQYF. In DNA form, the CDR3 reads TGTGCCAGCAGCTCGGACAGCCGCTGGGGAGAGCAGTACTTC.